This TCR beta chain was identified in a study of PD-1 blockade in classical Hodgkin lymphoma. Time point of the sample: cycle 4 day 1 (C4D1), after six to seven weeks of nivolumab. Every single patient, without exception, relapsed after autologous stem cell transplantation, and brentuximab vedotin exposure varied. General study points: What drove the repertoire differences, possibly disease activity or prior therapy, has not been defined. Similar baseline diversity was found in complete responders and newly diagnosed patients.

The data were produced by immunoSEQ multiplex PCR, yet TCRdb's version contains in-frame clones alone and is incomplete. The sample has about 44,000 clones, roughly 70% seen once; the top ten hold approximately 3%. Points on this clone: Its specificity is unknown.

The V gene's germline CDR1 is SGHAT and CDR2 FQNNGV. This CDR3 comprises 15 residues. The V end lost 2 bases, the J end lost 4 bases, and 14 bases lay between the germline ends. The clonotype originates from a human donor with classical Hodgkin lymphoma. Specimen: peripheral blood mononuclear cells (PBMCs), collected before the fourth cycle of nivolumab. V usage is TRBV11-2 and J usage is TRBJ1-2, with D possibly TRBD1 on 6 matching bases. CDR3 amino acids: CASSLMSGDAYGYTF. CDR3 nucleotide sequence: TGTGCCAGCAGCTTAATGTCAGGGGACGCCTATGGCTACACCTTC.